This is a list of T cell receptor beta chains from one sample in a study of cytomegalovirus exposure and HLA in healthy donors. Here immunoSEQ multiplex PCR was the method, and the copy in TCRdb shows in-frame clones only, minus some. Of approximately 150,000 clones detected, around 77% appear once; the ten largest clones hold approximately 1.4%. The specimen was PBMCs. The receptor source for this set is a man between 60 and 70 years old in good health and CMV-seronegative. Each CDR3 is given without its conserved first and last residue. The order of the fields is J gene, V gene, D gene, CDR3 protein. D genes are given only for firm matches.

>TRBJ2-5|TRBV5-6|TRBD2
ASSVSGGLRETQY
>TRBJ1-3|TRBV10-3|NA
AISDLTGAGNTIY
>TRBJ2-4|TRBV4-3|NA
ASSQGGRDFIQY
>TRBJ2-3|TRBV7-2|NA
ASSFSRGDTQY
>TRBJ1-5|TRBV28|TRBD1
ASSLLGSGQGRNSNQPQH
>TRBJ2-1|TRBV19|NA
ASSVQVAETYNEQF
>TRBJ1-2|TRBV28|NA
ASGKGGAILSYT
>TRBJ2-3|TRBV7-8|TRBD2
ASSPRGGRTTDTQY
>TRBJ2-3|TRBV5-4|NA
ASSSLDSMTTDTQY
>TRBJ2-7|TRBV27|TRBD1
ASSFGQGPAYEQY
>TRBJ1-2|TRBV6-6|TRBD1
ASSAGTGDGYT
>TRBJ2-3|TRBV6-5|NA
ASSTPILGTDTQY
>TRBJ1-6|TRBV11-2|NA
ASSLGLTLYNSPLH
>TRBJ2-7|TRBV7-9|TRBD1
SSSPARRDRGAYEQY
>TRBJ2-7|TRBV28|NA
ASSGEDEQY
>TRBJ2-1|TRBV18|TRBD2
ASSPPRGSYNEQF